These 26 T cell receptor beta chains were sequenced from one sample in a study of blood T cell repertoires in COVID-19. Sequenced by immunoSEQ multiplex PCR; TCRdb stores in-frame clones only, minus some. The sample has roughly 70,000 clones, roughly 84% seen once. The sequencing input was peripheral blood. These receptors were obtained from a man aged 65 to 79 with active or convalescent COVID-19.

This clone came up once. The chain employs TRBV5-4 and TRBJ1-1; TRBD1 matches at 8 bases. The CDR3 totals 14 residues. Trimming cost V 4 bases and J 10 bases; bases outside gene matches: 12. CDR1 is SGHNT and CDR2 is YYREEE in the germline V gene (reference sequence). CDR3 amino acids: CASSPELQGVGAFF. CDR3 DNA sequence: TGTGCCAGCAGCCCCGAGCTACAGGGGGTAGGAGCTTTCTTT.

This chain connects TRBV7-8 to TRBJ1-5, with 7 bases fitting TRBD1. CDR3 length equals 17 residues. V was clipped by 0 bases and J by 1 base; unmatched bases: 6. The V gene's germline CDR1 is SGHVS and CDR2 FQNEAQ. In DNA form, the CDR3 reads TGTGCCAGCAGCTTAGCGCGACAGACAGGGAGCAATCAGCCCCAGCATTTT. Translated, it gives CASSLARQTGSNQPQHF.

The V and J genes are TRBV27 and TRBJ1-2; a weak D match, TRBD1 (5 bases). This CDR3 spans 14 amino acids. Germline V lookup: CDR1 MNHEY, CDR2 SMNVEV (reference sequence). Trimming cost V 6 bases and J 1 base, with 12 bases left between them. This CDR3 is CASRPQGFNYGYTF. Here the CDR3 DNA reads TGTGCCAGCAGACCCCAGGGATTTAACTATGGCTACACCTTC.

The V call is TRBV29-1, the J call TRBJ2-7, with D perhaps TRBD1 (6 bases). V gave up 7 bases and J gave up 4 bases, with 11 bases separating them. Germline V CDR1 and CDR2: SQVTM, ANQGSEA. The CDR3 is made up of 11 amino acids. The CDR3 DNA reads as TGCAGCGGAGGCAGGGGTTACGAGCAGTACTTC. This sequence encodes CSGGRGYEQYF.

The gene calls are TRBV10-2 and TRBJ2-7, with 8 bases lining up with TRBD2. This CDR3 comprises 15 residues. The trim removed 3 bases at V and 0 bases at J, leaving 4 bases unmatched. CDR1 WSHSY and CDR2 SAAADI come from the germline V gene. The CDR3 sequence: CASSEYGRDSYEQYF. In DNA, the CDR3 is TGCGCCAGCAGTGAATACGGGAGGGACTCCTACGAGCAGTACTTC.

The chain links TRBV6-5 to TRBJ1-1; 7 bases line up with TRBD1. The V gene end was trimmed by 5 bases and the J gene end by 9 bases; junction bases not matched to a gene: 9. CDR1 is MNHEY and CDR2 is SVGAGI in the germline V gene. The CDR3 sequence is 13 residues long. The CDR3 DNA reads TGTGCCAGCAGTCCCAACAGGGGTGACAAAGCTTTCTTT. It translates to CASSPNRGDKAFF.

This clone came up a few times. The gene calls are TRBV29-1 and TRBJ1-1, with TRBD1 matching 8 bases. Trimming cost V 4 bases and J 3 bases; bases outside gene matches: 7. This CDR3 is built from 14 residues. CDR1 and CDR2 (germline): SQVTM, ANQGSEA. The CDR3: CSVATGGQYTEAFF. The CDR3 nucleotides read TGCAGCGTTGCTACAGGGGGACAGTACACTGAAGCTTTCTTT.

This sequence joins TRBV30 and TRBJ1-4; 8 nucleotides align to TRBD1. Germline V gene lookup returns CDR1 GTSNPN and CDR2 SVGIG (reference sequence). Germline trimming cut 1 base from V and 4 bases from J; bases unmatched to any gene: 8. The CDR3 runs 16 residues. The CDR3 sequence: CAWSGQGANVNEKLFF. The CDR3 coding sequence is TGTGCCTGGAGTGGGCAGGGGGCAAATGTTAATGAAAAACTGTTTTTT.

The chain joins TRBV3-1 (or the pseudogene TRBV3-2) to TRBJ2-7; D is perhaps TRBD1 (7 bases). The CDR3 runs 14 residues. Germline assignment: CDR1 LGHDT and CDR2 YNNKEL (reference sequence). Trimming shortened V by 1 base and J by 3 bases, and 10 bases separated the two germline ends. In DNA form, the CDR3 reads TGTGCCAGCAGCCAAGGCGGGACAGACTACGAGCAGTACTTC. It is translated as CASSQGGTDYEQYF.

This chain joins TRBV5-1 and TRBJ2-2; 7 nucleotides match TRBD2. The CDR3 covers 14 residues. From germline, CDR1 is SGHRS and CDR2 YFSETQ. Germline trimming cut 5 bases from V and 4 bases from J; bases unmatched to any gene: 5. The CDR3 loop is CASREGGSTGELFF. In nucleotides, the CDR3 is TGCGCCAGCAGGGAGGGCGGGAGCACCGGGGAGCTGTTTTTT.

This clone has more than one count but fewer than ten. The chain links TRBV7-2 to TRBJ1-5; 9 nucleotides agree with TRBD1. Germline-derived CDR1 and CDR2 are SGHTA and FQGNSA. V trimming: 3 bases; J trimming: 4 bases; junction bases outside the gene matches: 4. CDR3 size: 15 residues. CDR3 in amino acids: CASSLDRGGNQPQHF. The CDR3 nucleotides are TGTGCCAGCAGCTTGGACAGGGGTGGGAATCAGCCCCAGCATTTT.

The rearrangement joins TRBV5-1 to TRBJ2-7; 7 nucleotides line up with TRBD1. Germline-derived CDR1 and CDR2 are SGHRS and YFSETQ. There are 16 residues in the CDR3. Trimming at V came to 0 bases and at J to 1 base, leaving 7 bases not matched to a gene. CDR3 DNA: TGCGCCAGCAGCTTGGACAGGGGATTCCGATCCTACGAGCAGTACTTC. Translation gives CASSLDRGFRSYEQYF.

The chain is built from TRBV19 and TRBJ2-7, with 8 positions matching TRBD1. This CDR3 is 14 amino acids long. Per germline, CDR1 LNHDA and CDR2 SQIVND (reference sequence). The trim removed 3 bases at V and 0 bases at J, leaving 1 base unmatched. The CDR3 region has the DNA TGTGCCAGTAGTATCGACAGGGGCTCCTACGAGCAGTACTTC. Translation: CASSIDRGSYEQYF.

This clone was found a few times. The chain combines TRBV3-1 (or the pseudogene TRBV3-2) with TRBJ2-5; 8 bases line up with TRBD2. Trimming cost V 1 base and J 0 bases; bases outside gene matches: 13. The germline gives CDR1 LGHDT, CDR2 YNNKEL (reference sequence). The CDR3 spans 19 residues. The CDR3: CASSQVLGGGTQNQETQYF. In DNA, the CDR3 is TGTGCCAGCAGCCAAGTTTTAGGCGGGGGGACCCAAAACCAAGAGACCCAGTACTTC.

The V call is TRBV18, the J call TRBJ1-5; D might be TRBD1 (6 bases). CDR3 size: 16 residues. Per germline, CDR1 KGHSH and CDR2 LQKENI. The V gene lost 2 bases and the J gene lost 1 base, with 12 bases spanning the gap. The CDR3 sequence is CASSPWGGLSNQPQHF. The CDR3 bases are TGTGCCAGCTCACCATGGGGGGGCCTGAGCAATCAGCCCCAGCATTTT.

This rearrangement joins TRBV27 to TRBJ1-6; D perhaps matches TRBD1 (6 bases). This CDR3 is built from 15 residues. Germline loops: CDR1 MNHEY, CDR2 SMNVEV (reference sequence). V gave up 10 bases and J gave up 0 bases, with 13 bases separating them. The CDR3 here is CATKQGGSYNSPLHF. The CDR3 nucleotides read TGTGCCACCAAACAGGGCGGCTCCTATAATTCACCCCTCCACTTT.

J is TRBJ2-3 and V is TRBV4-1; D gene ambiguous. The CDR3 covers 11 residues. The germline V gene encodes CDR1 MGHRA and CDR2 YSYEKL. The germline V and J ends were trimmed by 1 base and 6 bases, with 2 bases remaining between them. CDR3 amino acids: CASSQADTQYF. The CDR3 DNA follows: TGCGCCAGCAGCCAAGCTGATACGCAGTATTTT.

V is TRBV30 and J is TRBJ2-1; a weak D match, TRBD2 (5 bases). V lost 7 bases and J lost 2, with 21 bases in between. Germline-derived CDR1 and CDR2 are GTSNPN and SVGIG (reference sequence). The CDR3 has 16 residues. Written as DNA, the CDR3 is TGTGCCTCCTCCCCTAGGGCCCGGAGGACCTACAATGAGCAGTTCTTC. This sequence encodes CASSPRARRTYNEQFF. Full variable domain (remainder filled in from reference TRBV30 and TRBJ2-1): SQTIHQWPATLVQPVGSPLSLECTVEGTSNPNLYWYRQAAGRGLQLLFYSVGIGQISSEVPQNLSASRPQDRQFILSSKKLLLSDSGFYLCASSPRARRTYNEQFFGPGTRLTVL.

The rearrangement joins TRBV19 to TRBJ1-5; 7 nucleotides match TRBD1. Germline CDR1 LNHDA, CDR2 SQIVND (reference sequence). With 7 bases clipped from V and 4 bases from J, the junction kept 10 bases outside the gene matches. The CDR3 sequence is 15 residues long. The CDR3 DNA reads TGTGCCAGTACATCGGAGGGGGCGGGAAATCAGCCCCAGCATTTT. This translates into CASTSEGAGNQPQHF. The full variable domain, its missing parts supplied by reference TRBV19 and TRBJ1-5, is DGGITQSPKYLFRKEGQNVTLSCEQNLNHDAMYWYRQDPGQGLRLIYYSQIVNDFQKGDIAEGYSVSREKKESFPLTVTSAQKNPTAFYLCASTSEGAGNQPQHFGDGTRLSIL.

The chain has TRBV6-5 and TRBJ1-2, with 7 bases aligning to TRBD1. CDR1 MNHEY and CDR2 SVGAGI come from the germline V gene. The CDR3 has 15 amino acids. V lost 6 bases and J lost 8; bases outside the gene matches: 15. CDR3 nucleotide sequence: TGTGCCAGCAGGGCGAGACAGGGAATCCTTAGCGGCTACACCTTC. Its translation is CASRARQGILSGYTF.

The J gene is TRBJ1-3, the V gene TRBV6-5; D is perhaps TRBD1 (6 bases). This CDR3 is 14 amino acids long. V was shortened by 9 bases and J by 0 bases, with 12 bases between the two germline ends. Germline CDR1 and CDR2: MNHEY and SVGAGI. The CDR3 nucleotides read TGTGCCAGTAAGACAGGCCTCTCTGGAAACACCATATATTTT. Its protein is CASKTGLSGNTIYF.

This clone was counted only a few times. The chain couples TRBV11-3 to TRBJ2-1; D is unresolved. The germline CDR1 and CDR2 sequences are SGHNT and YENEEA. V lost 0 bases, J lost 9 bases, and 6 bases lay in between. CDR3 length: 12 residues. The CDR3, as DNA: TGTGCCAGCAGCTTAGACCGTAGTGAGCAGTTCTTC. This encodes CASSLDRSEQFF.

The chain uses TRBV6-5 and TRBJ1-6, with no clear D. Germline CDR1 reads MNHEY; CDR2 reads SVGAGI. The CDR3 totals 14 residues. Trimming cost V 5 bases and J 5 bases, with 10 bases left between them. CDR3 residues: CASSSLGNNSPLHF. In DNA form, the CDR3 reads TGTGCCAGCAGTAGCCTAGGCAATAATTCACCCCTCCACTTT.

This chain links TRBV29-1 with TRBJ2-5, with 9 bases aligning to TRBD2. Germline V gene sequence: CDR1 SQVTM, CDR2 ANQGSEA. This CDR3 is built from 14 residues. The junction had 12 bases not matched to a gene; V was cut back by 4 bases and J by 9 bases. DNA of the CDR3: TGCAGCGTTGGGGTAGCGGGGGCCCGGGAGGCCCAGTACTTC. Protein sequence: CSVGVAGAREAQYF.

The CDR3 spells CASSIPGTSERGYTF. The CDR3 bases are TGTGCCAGCAGCATACCCGGGACATCAGAGCGGGGCTACACCTTC. The chain combines TRBV11-2 with TRBJ1-2, with a weak D call TRBD1 (6 bases). The length of the CDR3 is 15 residues. V was trimmed by 5 bases and J by 8 bases, leaving 21 bases between them. CDR1 and CDR2 from the germline V gene are SGHAT and FQNNGV.

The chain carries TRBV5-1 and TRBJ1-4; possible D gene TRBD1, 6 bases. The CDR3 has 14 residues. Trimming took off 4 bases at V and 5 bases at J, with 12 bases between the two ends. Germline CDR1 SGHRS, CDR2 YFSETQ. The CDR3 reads CASSLLQGNEKLFF. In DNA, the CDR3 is TGCGCCAGCAGCCTCCTACAGGGAAATGAAAAACTGTTTTTT. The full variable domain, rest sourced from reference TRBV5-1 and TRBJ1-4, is KAGVTQTPRYLIKTRGQQVTLSCSPISGHRSVSWYQQTPGQGLQFLFEYFSETQRNKGNFPGRFSGRQFSNSRSEMNVSTLELGDSALYLCASSLLQGNEKLFFGSGTQLSVL.